The entry below gives a single T cell receptor beta chain sequence along with its context. This table comes from immunoSEQ multiplex PCR, and its TCRdb copy is limited to in-frame clones, with some not included. The sample carries under 300,000 clones, approximately 82% recorded once. This sample was included in a study of blood T cell repertoires in COVID-19. The CDR3 has 13 amino acids. Trimming at V came to 5 bases and at J to 4 bases, leaving 3 bases not matched to a gene. Germline CDR1 SGHVS, CDR2 FNYEAQ. Material: peripheral blood. V gene TRBV7-6 combines with J gene TRBJ1-1; 8 bases line up with TRBD1. The clonotype was recovered from a man under 40 who had recovered from COVID-19. The CDR3 DNA reads TGTGCCAGCAGCCCCGGACAGGGCACTGAAGCTTTCTTT. Translating it yields CASSPGQGTEAFF.